One and the same sample provided the 9 T cell receptor beta chains below, sequenced in a study of identical twins. TCRdb re-analysed the 5' RACE reads in MiXCR, keeping a single row per CDR3 protein. The profile shows some 460,000 distinct CDR3 sequences, more than 13% of them singletons. The same specimen was also included in a second study, on yellow fever vaccine responses in identical twins.

The sequenced material came from CD4+ T cells sorted from blood. Receptors originate from a woman aged 18-35 years in good health.

This clonotype appeared a few times. The chain is built from TRBV3-1 and TRBJ2-1, with D possibly being TRBD1 or TRBD2 (5 bases each). V shed 0 bases and J shed 0 bases, with 21 bases lying between them. The CDR3 has 20 amino acids. Germline CDR1 is LGHDT and CDR2 is YNNKEL (reference sequence). As DNA, the CDR3 is TGTGCCAGCAGCCAAGATATCCGCAGGGAGATCCCGAGCTCCTACAATGAGCAGTTCTTC. It is translated as CASSQDIRREIPSSYNEQFF.

This chain joins TRBV7-9 and TRBJ2-5, with 7 bases fitting TRBD2. J was trimmed by 5 bases and V by 2 bases; bases with no gene match: 2. Germline assignment: CDR1 SEHNR and CDR2 FQNEAQ (reference sequence). The CDR3 contains 13 residues. The CDR3 region is CASSLTSEETQYF. The CDR3 DNA reads TGTGCCAGCAGCTTAACTAGCGAGGAGACCCAGTACTTC.

The J gene is TRBJ2-6, the V gene TRBV11-2; tentatively, D is TRBD1 (5 bases). The V and J ends lost 5 bases and 1 base respectively, with 6 bases between them. Germline V gene lookup returns CDR1 SGHAT and CDR2 FQNNGV. The CDR3 runs 14 residues. The CDR3 is CASSHRSGANVLTF. The CDR3 region has the DNA TGTGCCAGCAGCCACAGGTCTGGGGCCAACGTCCTGACTTTC.

This chain connects TRBV6-1 to TRBJ2-7, with D perhaps matching TRBD1 (5 bases). This CDR3 has 15 amino acids. Germline assignment: CDR1 MNHNS and CDR2 SASEGT. V shed 6 bases and J shed 1 base, with 16 bases lying between them. The CDR3 here is CASRVGASTSYEQYF. As DNA, the CDR3 is TGTGCCAGCAGAGTTGGGGCTAGTACGTCCTACGAGCAGTACTTC.

The chain uses TRBV29-1 and TRBJ1-1; 7 nucleotides line up with TRBD1. Germline-derived CDR1 and CDR2 are SQVTM and ANQGSEA. The J segment lost 4 bases and the V segment lost 7 bases, leaving 9 bases of the junction unmatched. The CDR3 spans 13 residues. The CDR3 region has the DNA TGCAGCGCCCACAGGGGTCGGGCCACTGAAGCTTTCTTT. Translated, it gives CSAHRGRATEAFF.

This clonotype was detected many times. V and J are TRBV7-3 and TRBJ2-1, with no clear D. Trimming removed 1 base at V and 7 bases at J, with 8 bases between. The CDR3 is 13 residues long. The germline gives CDR1 SGHTA, CDR2 FQGTGA. The CDR3 DNA reads as TGTGCCAGCAGCTTAATCGCCCGAAATGAGCAGTTCTTC. It codes for CASSLIARNEQFF.

This clonotype appeared a few times. The gene calls are TRBV24-1 and TRBJ2-7; 7 bases map to TRBD1. The V gene's germline CDR1 is KGHDR and CDR2 SFDVKD. With 0 bases clipped from V and 0 bases from J, the junction kept 4 bases outside the gene matches. CDR3 size: 16 residues. The CDR3, as DNA: TGTGCCACCAGTGATTTGGACAGGGTCCACTCCTACGAGCAGTACTTC. Protein sequence: CATSDLDRVHSYEQYF.

This clonotype was observed at least ten times. The chain combines TRBV10-3 with TRBJ2-2, with 7 bases aligning to TRBD1. The germline V gene has CDR1 ENHRY and CDR2 SYGVKD. The CDR3 extends over 15 amino acids. V lost 5 bases, J lost 1 base, and 4 bases stayed unmatched. CDR3 DNA: TGTGCCATCAGTTTGGGACAGAAGAACACCGGGGAGCTGTTTTTT. It is translated as CAISLGQKNTGELFF.

This clonotype came up a few times. The chain is built from TRBV18 and TRBJ2-3; tentative D call: TRBD1 (6 bases). The ends were cut back, 1 base at V and 2 bases at J, with 10 bases in the middle. The CDR3 consists of 15 residues. Per the germline V gene, CDR1 is KGHSH and CDR2 is LQKENI. The CDR3 sequence: CASSPRDISTDTQYF. Written as DNA, the CDR3 is TGTGCCAGCTCACCACGGGACATCTCCACAGATACGCAGTATTTT.